Below are 5 T cell receptor beta chains sequenced from a single sample in a study of cytomegalovirus exposure and HLA in healthy donors. Primers included in the PCR were 60 Vbeta and 13 Jbeta primers. TCRdb's copy holds only in-frame clones and misses some; the assay was immunoSEQ multiplex PCR. The data contain 150,000 or so clones, 65% to 85% of them singletons. The sample comprised PBMCs. The receptors come from a woman aged 40 to 55 in good health and CMV-seropositive.

This chain uses TRBV5-4 with TRBJ2-7, with D possibly TRBD2 on 6 matching bases. Germline V gene data show CDR1 as SGHNT and CDR2 as YYREEE (reference sequence). This CDR3 spans 15 amino acids. The ends were cut back, 2 bases at V and 0 bases at J, with 12 bases in the middle. The DNA for the CDR3 is TGTGCCAGCAGCTTCTCGGTCGGGGGCTCCTACGAGCAGTACTTC. Translation gives CASSFSVGGSYEQYF.

About this clone itself: The same CDR3 is also encoded by other DNA sequences in this sample. J is TRBJ1-2 and V is TRBV2; 8 positions match TRBD1. Germline CDR1 and CDR2: SNHLY and FYNNEI. The CDR3 sequence is 14 residues long. The V and J ends lost 2 bases and 2 bases, in that order; junction bases with no gene match: 1. CDR3: CASSEQGANYGYTF. CDR3 sequence (DNA): TGTGCCAGCAGTGAACAGGGGGCAAACTATGGCTACACCTTC.

The chain joins TRBV25-1 to TRBJ2-2, with unresolved D. Germline loops: CDR1 MGHDK, CDR2 SYGVNS. CDR3 length: 14 amino acids. The V end lost 3 bases, the J end lost 4 bases, and 9 bases lay between the germline ends. The CDR3 coding sequence is TGTGCCAGCAGTGACGCTACGTTCACCGGGGAGCTGTTTTTT. Translation gives CASSDATFTGELFF.

This chain uses TRBV19 with TRBJ1-1; 7 bases match TRBD1. Unmatched junction bases numbered 8, after V lost 7 bases and J lost 0 bases. The CDR3 has 15 amino acids. Germline CDR1 is LNHDA and CDR2 is SQIVND (reference sequence). This CDR3 reads CASTSTGKVNTEAFF. The CDR3 region has the DNA TGTGCCAGTACCTCGACAGGGAAGGTGAACACTGAAGCTTTCTTT.

The rearrangement uses TRBV5-1 and TRBJ1-1; the match to TRBD1 covers 10 bases. Germline V CDR1 and CDR2: SGHRS, YFSETQ. This CDR3 contains 16 residues. V dropped 4 bases and J dropped 5; count of bases not matched to a gene: 11. In DNA form, the CDR3 reads TGCGCCAGCAGCACTGGCGTAGGACAGGGGGAAACTGAAGCTTTCTTT. Protein product: CASSTGVGQGETEAFF.